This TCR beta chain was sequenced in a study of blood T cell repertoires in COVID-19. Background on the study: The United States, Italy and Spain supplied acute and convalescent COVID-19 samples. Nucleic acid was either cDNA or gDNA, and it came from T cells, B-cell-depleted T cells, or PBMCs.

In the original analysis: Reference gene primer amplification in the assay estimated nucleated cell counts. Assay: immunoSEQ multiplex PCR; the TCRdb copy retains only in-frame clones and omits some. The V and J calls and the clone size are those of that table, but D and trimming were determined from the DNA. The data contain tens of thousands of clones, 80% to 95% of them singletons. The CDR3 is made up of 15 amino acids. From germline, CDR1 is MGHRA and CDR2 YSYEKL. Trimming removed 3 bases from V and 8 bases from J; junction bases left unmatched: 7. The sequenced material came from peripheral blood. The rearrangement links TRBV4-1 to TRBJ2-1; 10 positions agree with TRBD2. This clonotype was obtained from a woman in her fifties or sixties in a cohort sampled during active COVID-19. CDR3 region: CASSHGGTSVDEQFF. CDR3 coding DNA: TGCGCCAGCAGCCACGGCGGGACTAGCGTGGATGAGCAGTTCTTC.